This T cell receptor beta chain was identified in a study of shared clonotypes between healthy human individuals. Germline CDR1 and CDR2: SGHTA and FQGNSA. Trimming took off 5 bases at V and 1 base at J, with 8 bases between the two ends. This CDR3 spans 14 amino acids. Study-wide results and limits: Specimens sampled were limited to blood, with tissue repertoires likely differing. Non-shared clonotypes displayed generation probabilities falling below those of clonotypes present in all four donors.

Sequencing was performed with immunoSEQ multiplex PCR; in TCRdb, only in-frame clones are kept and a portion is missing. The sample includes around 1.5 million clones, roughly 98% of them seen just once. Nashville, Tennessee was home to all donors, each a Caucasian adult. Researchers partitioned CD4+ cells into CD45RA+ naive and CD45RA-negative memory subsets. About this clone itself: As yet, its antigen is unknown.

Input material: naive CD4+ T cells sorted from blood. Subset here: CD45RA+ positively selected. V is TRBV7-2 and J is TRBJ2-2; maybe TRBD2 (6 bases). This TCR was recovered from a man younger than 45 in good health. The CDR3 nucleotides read TGTGCCAGCAGCCCGGGGGTGAACACCGGGGAGCTGTTTTTT. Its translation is CASSPGVNTGELFF.